A single sample is the source of the 32 T cell receptor beta chains below, sequenced in a study of CD8 T cells in Susac syndrome. Random hexamers primed reverse transcription of about 0.45 to 1 ug RNA. MiXCR, applied by TCRdb to the immunoSEQ multiplex PCR reads, yields one record per CDR3 protein. The sample holds some 180,000 distinct CDR3 sequences, about 95% seen once. The sequencing input was CD4+ T cells from PBMCs. These receptors came from a human donor in good health.

The genes are TRBV6-5 and TRBJ1-2; TRBD1 might be the D (5 bases). The CDR3 has 14 amino acids. Germline lookup yields CDR1 MNHEY and CDR2 SVGAGI. V shed 6 bases and J shed 5 bases, with 16 bases lying between them. CDR3 sequence reads: CASRNRIISYGYTF. The CDR3 bases are TGTGCCAGCAGGAACAGGATCATCTCGTATGGCTACACCTTC.

V usage is TRBV6-5 and J usage is TRBJ2-7; 9 bases map to TRBD1. Per the germline V gene, CDR1 is MNHEY and CDR2 is SVGAGI. There are 14 residues in the CDR3. Unmatched junction bases numbered 5, after V lost 2 bases and J lost 6 bases. For the CDR3, the DNA is TGTGCCAGCAGTTACGACAGGGGGTCCGGCGAGCAGTACTTC. It yields the protein CASSYDRGSGEQYF.

This clonotype showed up just a few times. The chain carries TRBV7-2 and TRBJ2-3; TRBD1 might be the D (5 bases). With 3 bases removed from V and 6 bases from J, the gap between germline ends came to 7 bases. The CDR3 has 12 residues. Germline V CDR1 and CDR2: SGHTA, FQGNSA. The CDR3, as DNA: TGTGCCAGCAGCTTTGGGGCGGATACGCAGTATTTT. Amino acids: CASSFGADTQYF.

The rearrangement joins TRBV5-4 to TRBJ1-1; D ambiguous. Germline V lookup: CDR1 SGHNT, CDR2 YYREEE (reference sequence). This CDR3 contains 13 residues. V was clipped by 9 bases and J by 0 bases, with 12 bases between them. The CDR3 is CATSETVNTEAFF. The DNA for the CDR3 is TGTGCCACTTCTGAAACAGTGAACACTGAAGCTTTCTTT.

The CDR3: CSVEVGGEAFF. The CDR3 DNA reads TGCAGCGTTGAGGTTGGGGGTGAAGCTTTCTTT. The chain recombines TRBV29-1 with TRBJ1-1; weak D call: TRBD1 (5 bases). The CDR3 totals 11 residues. The V end lost 3 bases, the J end lost 7 bases, and 9 bases lay between the germline ends. Germline CDR1 and CDR2: SQVTM and ANQGSEA.

The V gene is TRBV28, the J gene TRBJ2-7; D is perhaps TRBD2 (5 bases). Germline values: CDR1 MDHEN, CDR2 SYDVKM. This CDR3 contains 15 residues. Between the trimmed V and J ends, which lost 6 bases and 2 bases, there was a span of 17 bases. CDR3 protein: CASSPSGRGPYEQYF. The CDR3, as DNA: TGTGCCAGCAGCCCCTCCGGTCGAGGGCCCTACGAGCAGTACTTC.

This clonotype appeared once. The chain has TRBV9 and TRBJ2-5; D gene unclear. V was trimmed by 0 bases and J by 3 bases, leaving 9 bases between them. Germline V gene data show CDR1 as SGDLS and CDR2 as YYNGEE. This CDR3 is built from 14 residues. CDR3 sequence (DNA): TGTGCCAGCAGCGTAGCGCCAGGAAAAGAGACCCAGTACTTC. Its translation: CASSVAPGKETQYF.

The chain carries TRBV5-1 and TRBJ2-1; a possible D gene is TRBD1 (6 bases). With 3 bases removed from V and 2 bases from J, the gap between germline ends came to 15 bases. The germline CDR1 and CDR2 sequences are SGHRS and YFSETQ. The CDR3 loop spans 16 amino acids. The CDR3 nucleotides read TGCGCCAGCAGCTCCCGCCAGGGGTCTGCCTACAATGAGCAGTTCTTC. Encoded protein: CASSSRQGSAYNEQFF.

The chain links TRBV27 to TRBJ1-2; D unclear. V shed 5 bases and J shed 6 bases, with 19 bases lying between them. This CDR3 has 15 residues. Germline CDR1 MNHEY, CDR2 SMNVEV (reference sequence). The CDR3: CASSITPSGVNGYTF. CDR3 in DNA: TGTGCCAGCAGTATTACTCCCAGCGGGGTAAATGGCTACACCTTC.

This clonotype showed up just once. V usage is TRBV7-2 and J usage is TRBJ2-2, with 7 positions matching TRBD1. Losses at the gene ends were 5 bases for V and 4 bases for J; bases not matched to a gene: 4. Germline V CDR1 and CDR2: SGHTA, FQGNSA. This CDR3 spans 14 amino acids. CDR3 DNA sequence: TGTGCCAGCAGCATCGACAGGGTCACCGGGGAGCTGTTTTTT. Its protein product is CASSIDRVTGELFF.

The chain is built from TRBV7-2 and TRBJ1-5; 9 bases match TRBD1. The CDR3 runs 13 residues. The trim removed 3 bases at V and 7 bases at J, leaving 1 base unmatched. Per the germline V gene, CDR1 is SGHTA and CDR2 is FQGNSA. CDR3 nucleotide sequence: TGTGCCAGCAGCTTGACAGGGGGGCAGCCCCAGCATTTT. Its protein is CASSLTGGQPQHF. The full variable domain, with the rest looked up from reference TRBV7-2 and TRBJ1-5, is GAGVSQSPSNKVTEKGKDVELRCDPISGHTALYWYRQSLGQGLEFLIYFQGNSAPDKSGLPSDRFSAERTGGSVSTLTIQRTQQEDSAVYLCASSLTGGQPQHFGDGTRLSIL.

The chain carries TRBV30 and TRBJ2-7; TRBD1 aligns across 7 bases. Germline V gene data show CDR1 as GTSNPN and CDR2 as SVGIG (reference sequence). The CDR3 totals 14 residues. With V trimmed by 8 bases and J by 0 bases, 10 bases remained unmatched. CDR3 region: CANGGQTSSYEQYF. The CDR3 DNA is TGTGCCAATGGGGGACAGACAAGCTCCTACGAGCAGTACTTC.

This rearrangement joins TRBV29-1 to TRBJ2-2, with TRBD2 as a possible D gene (6 bases). The CDR3 has 15 amino acids. The V and J ends lost 7 bases and 6 bases respectively, with 21 bases between them. In germline, CDR1 is SQVTM, CDR2 ANQGSEA. The CDR3 bases are TGCAGCGCCACGGAGGGCGGCCGGAGGTCCGGGGAGCTGTTTTTT. Protein sequence: CSATEGGRRSGELFF.

The chain combines TRBV30 with TRBJ1-4; the D gene is possibly TRBD1 (6 bases). Germline loops: CDR1 GTSNPN, CDR2 SVGIG (reference sequence). V was pared by 0 bases and J by 10 bases, with 15 bases between. The CDR3 extends over 14 amino acids. The CDR3 sequence: CAWSVPGGERKLFF. CDR3 coding DNA: TGTGCCTGGAGTGTACCCGGGGGCGAGAGAAAACTGTTTTTT.

This chain connects TRBV2 to TRBJ1-5; no firm D call. Per germline, CDR1 SNHLY and CDR2 FYNNEI. This CDR3 contains 14 residues. The V end lost 3 bases, the J end lost 2 bases, and 8 bases lay between the germline ends. The CDR3 protein is CASSEASGNQPQHF. The CDR3, as DNA: TGTGCCAGCAGTGAGGCGAGTGGCAATCAGCCCCAGCATTTT.

This chain joins TRBV18 and TRBJ2-7; possibly TRBD2 for D (5 bases). V lost 4 bases, J lost 0 bases, and 16 bases lay in between. Germline CDR1 KGHSH, CDR2 LQKENI. The CDR3 totals 16 residues. This CDR3 is CASSQSPTTNSYEQYF. CDR3 DNA sequence: TGTGCCAGCTCACAATCTCCGACTACGAACTCCTACGAGCAGTACTTC.

V is TRBV6-2 or TRBV6-3 and J is TRBJ1-5; no clear D. CDR3 length: 14 residues. Deletions cut 2 bases from V and 3 bases from J, with 8 bases between. CDR1 and CDR2 (germline): MNHEY, SVGEGT. In DNA form, the CDR3 reads TGTGCCAGCAGTTACCTCGGCTTCAATCAGCCCCAGCATTTT. Translating gives CASSYLGFNQPQHF.

This chain joins TRBV27 and TRBJ1-5, with D hard to call. In germline, CDR1 is MNHEY, CDR2 SMNVEV (reference sequence). The V end lost 0 bases, the J end lost 0 bases, and 3 bases lay between the germline ends. This CDR3 has 14 residues. In DNA, the CDR3 is TGTGCCAGCAGTTTATCTTATAGCAATCAGCCCCAGCATTTT. This encodes CASSLSYSNQPQHF.

This chain joins TRBV20-1 and TRBJ2-1; D could derive from TRBD1 or TRBD2 (6 bases each). Trimming left V 6 bases short and J 5 bases short, with 17 bases between. Germline assignment: CDR1 DFQATT and CDR2 SNEGSKA (reference sequence). The CDR3 loop spans 14 amino acids. This CDR3 is CSAINPGANNEQFF. CDR3 in DNA: TGCAGTGCGATAAACCCGGGGGCAAACAATGAGCAGTTCTTC.

The chain carries TRBV2 and TRBJ2-5; D unclear. Germline assignment: CDR1 SNHLY and CDR2 FYNNEI. The V end lost 5 bases, the J end lost 4 bases, and 14 bases lay between the germline ends. The CDR3 length is 14 residues. Here the CDR3 DNA reads TGTGCCAGCAGTTCTGATTCGGCCCGAGAGACCCAGTACTTC. Amino acids: CASSSDSARETQYF.

The genes are TRBV3-1 and TRBJ2-7; D is perhaps TRBD1 (5 bases). This CDR3 has 16 residues. The V end lost 0 bases, the J end lost 5 bases, and 17 bases lay between the germline ends. Germline V CDR1 and CDR2: LGHDT, YNNKEL (reference sequence). The CDR3 region is CASSQDLWQGRNEQYF. Here the CDR3 DNA reads TGTGCCAGCAGCCAAGATCTCTGGCAGGGTAGGAACGAGCAGTACTTC.

The chain joins TRBV24-1 to TRBJ2-5; 9 nucleotides agree with TRBD1. The trim removed 5 bases at V and 2 bases at J, leaving 8 bases unmatched. CDR3 length equals 16 residues. Germline V lookup: CDR1 KGHDR, CDR2 SFDVKD. CDR3 region: CATSGKDRGAQETQYF. The CDR3 DNA reads as TGTGCCACCAGTGGTAAGGACAGGGGCGCACAAGAGACCCAGTACTTC.

The genes are TRBV9 and TRBJ2-5, with a tentative D call TRBD2 (5 bases). Germline-derived CDR1 and CDR2 are SGDLS and YYNGEE. This CDR3 is 16 amino acids long. V lost 0 bases and J lost 4, with 16 bases in between. The CDR3 here is CASSVGGSGNSETQYF. The CDR3, as DNA: TGTGCCAGCAGCGTAGGAGGGTCGGGCAACTCAGAGACCCAGTACTTC. The variable domain in full, completed from reference TRBV9 and TRBJ2-5, reads DSGVTQTPKHLITATGQRVTLRCSPRSGDLSVYWYQQSLDQGLQFLIQYYNGEERAKGNILERFSAQQFPDLHSELNLSSLELGDSALYFCASSVGGSGNSETQYFGPGTRLLVL.

This chain links TRBV12-3 or TRBV12-4 with TRBJ2-7; unclear D gene. Trimming pared 4 bases from V and 6 bases from J, leaving 7 bases between. The CDR3 sequence is 11 residues long. The CDR3 protein is CASSSGSEQYF. For the CDR3, the DNA is TGTGCCAGCAGTTCAGGTTCCGAGCAGTACTTC.

CDR3 amino acids: CSVMAGPRTTGELFF. CDR3 DNA: TGCAGCGTTATGGCAGGGCCGAGGACCACCGGGGAGCTGTTTTTT. The chain combines TRBV29-1 with TRBJ2-2, with D possibly being TRBD1 (5 bases). Germline V lookup: CDR1 SQVTM, CDR2 ANQGSEA. V shed 5 bases and J shed 4 bases, with 17 bases lying between them. CDR3 length equals 15 residues.

The table lists this clonotype with a few counts. The CDR3 DNA follows: TGTGCCAGTAGTAGAGGGAGGTACGAGCAGTACTTC. Protein product: CASSRGRYEQYF. The rearrangement joins TRBV19 to TRBJ2-7; a weak D match, TRBD2 (6 bases). The length of the CDR3 is 12 residues. Germline V gives CDR1 LNHDA, CDR2 SQIVND (reference sequence). The germline V and J ends were trimmed by 4 bases and 4 bases, with 8 bases remaining between them.

The genes are TRBV19 and TRBJ2-7, with a weak D call TRBD1 (5 bases). The length of the CDR3 is 14 residues. V lost 5 bases and J 1 base, leaving 12 bases between the germline ends. Per germline, CDR1 LNHDA and CDR2 SQIVND (reference sequence). CDR3 bases: TGTGCCAGTAGTCCTCAGGGCTTGTCCTACGAGCAGTACTTC. This encodes CASSPQGLSYEQYF. The variable domain in full, completed from reference TRBV19 and TRBJ2-7, reads DGGITQSPKYLFRKEGQNVTLSCEQNLNHDAMYWYRQDPGQGLRLIYYSQIVNDFQKGDIAEGYSVSREKKESFPLTVTSAQKNPTAFYLCASSPQGLSYEQYFGPGTRLTVT.

The chain carries TRBV9 and TRBJ2-5, with D perhaps matching TRBD2 (5 bases). The CDR3 runs to 14 residues. Germline CDR1 and CDR2: SGDLS and YYNGEE. Trimming removed 4 bases from V and 2 bases from J, with 12 bases in between. The CDR3 spells CASSPHEGQETQYF. The CDR3 DNA sequence: TGTGCCAGCAGCCCCCACGAGGGACAAGAGACCCAGTACTTC. Drawing the rest from reference TRBV9 and TRBJ2-5, the complete variable domain is DSGVTQTPKHLITATGQRVTLRCSPRSGDLSVYWYQQSLDQGLQFLIQYYNGEERAKGNILERFSAQQFPDLHSELNLSSLELGDSALYFCASSPHEGQETQYFGPGTRLLVL.

This clonotype was counted a few times. The chain carries TRBV9 and TRBJ2-2; 8 bases map to TRBD1. The trim removed 0 bases at V and 4 bases at J, leaving 5 bases unmatched. Germline-derived CDR1 and CDR2 are SGDLS and YYNGEE. The CDR3 totals 16 residues. The DNA for the CDR3 is TGTGCCAGCAGCGTAGACAGGGGGAAGGGCACCGGGGAGCTGTTTTTT. The encoded protein is CASSVDRGKGTGELFF. Looking up the rest from reference TRBV9 and TRBJ2-2 gives the full variable domain: DSGVTQTPKHLITATGQRVTLRCSPRSGDLSVYWYQQSLDQGLQFLIQYYNGEERAKGNILERFSAQQFPDLHSELNLSSLELGDSALYFCASSVDRGKGTGELFFGEGSRLTVL.

The V and J genes are TRBV29-1 and TRBJ1-5, with TRBD1 matching 8 bases. The junction had 4 bases not matched to a gene; V was cut back by 4 bases and J by 5 bases. The CDR3 is 13 amino acids. Germline CDR1 reads SQVTM; CDR2 reads ANQGSEA. The CDR3 region is CSVVGQGDQPQHF. DNA of the CDR3: TGCAGCGTTGTTGGACAGGGTGATCAGCCCCAGCATTTT.

The rearrangement links TRBV7-9 to TRBJ2-5, with TRBD1 matching 7 bases. CDR3 size: 14 residues. Germline V lookup: CDR1 SEHNR, CDR2 FQNEAQ (reference sequence). The ends lost 1 base at V and 5 bases at J; junction bases unmatched: 4. The CDR3 is CASSLGGGWETQYF. In nucleotides, the CDR3 is TGTGCCAGCAGCTTAGGAGGGGGCTGGGAGACCCAGTACTTC.

This clonotype was seen once. The chain combines TRBV6-5 with TRBJ1-2; D gene ambiguous. V was pared by 5 bases and J by 4 bases, with 17 bases between. Germline loops: CDR1 MNHEY, CDR2 SVGAGI. This CDR3 has 15 residues. CDR3 DNA: TGTGCCAGCAGTGACCACCGGGATGGGCCCTATGGCTACACCTTC. Translated, it gives CASSDHRDGPYGYTF.